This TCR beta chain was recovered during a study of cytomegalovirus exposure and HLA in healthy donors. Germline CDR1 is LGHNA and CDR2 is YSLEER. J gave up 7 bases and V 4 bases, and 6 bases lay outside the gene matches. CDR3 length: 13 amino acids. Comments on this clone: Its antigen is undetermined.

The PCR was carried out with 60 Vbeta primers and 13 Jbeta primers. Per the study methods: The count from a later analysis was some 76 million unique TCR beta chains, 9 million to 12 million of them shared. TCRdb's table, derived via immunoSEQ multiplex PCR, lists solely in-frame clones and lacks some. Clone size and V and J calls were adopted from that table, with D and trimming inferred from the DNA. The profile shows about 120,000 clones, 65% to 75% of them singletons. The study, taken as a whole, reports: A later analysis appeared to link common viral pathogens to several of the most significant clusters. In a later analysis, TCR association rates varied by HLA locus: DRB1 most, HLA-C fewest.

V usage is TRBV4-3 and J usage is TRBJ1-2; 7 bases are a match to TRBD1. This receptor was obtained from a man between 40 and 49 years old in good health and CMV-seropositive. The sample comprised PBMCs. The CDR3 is CASSPSTGFGYTF. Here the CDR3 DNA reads TGCGCCAGCAGCCCCTCGACAGGGTTTGGCTACACCTTC.